The 12 T cell receptor beta chains listed next were all sequenced from one sample in a study of memory B cells and T cells in multiple sclerosis. Here immunoSEQ multiplex PCR was the method, and the copy in TCRdb shows in-frame clones only, minus some. Of 25,000 to 35,000 clones in the sample, 86% were seen once. Stimulus-free culture yielded autoproliferating CFSE-dim and non-proliferating CFSE-high T cells, each sequenced separately. Cultures began with roughly 5x10^7 CFSE-labeled PBMCs, unstimulated for around 7 days, with replicate wells pooled. No antigen is known for these receptors. Specimen: PBMCs from blood kept in culture. The receptors derive from a human donor with multiple sclerosis.

This sequence joins TRBV5-6 and TRBJ2-7; D is possibly TRBD1 (6 bases). Germline V gene sequence: CDR1 SGHDT, CDR2 YYEEEE. The V end was cut by 4 bases, the J end by 0 bases, with 17 bases between. The CDR3 has 16 residues. The CDR3: CASSRRGSGPSYEQYF. The CDR3, as DNA: TGTGCCAGCAGCCGCAGGGGATCGGGCCCCTCCTACGAGCAGTACTTC. The whole variable domain, filled in from reference TRBV5-6 and TRBJ2-7, reads DAGVTQSPTHLIKTRGQQVTLRCSPKSGHDTVSWYQQALGQGPQFIFQYYEEEERQRGNFPDRFSGHQFPNYSSELNVNALLLGDSALYLCASSRRGSGPSYEQYFGPGTRLTVT.

V and J are TRBV6-5 and TRBJ2-1, with D hard to call. Germline V CDR1 and CDR2: MNHEY, SVGAGI. This CDR3 has 13 residues. Trimming left V 2 bases short and J 10 bases short, with 12 bases between. CDR3 protein: CASSYNTIGEQFF. The CDR3 bases are TGTGCCAGCAGTTACAACACGATAGGCGAGCAGTTCTTC.

The V and J genes are TRBV27 and TRBJ2-5, with D hard to call. The CDR3 runs 13 residues. Germline loops: CDR1 MNHEY, CDR2 SMNVEV (reference sequence). The germline V and J ends were trimmed by 8 bases and 7 bases, with 17 bases remaining between them. CDR3 in DNA: TGTGCCAGCCAGTTTAGGTACGGCGGGACCCAGTACTTC. Protein: CASQFRYGGTQYF.

CDR3 bases: TGCAGCGTTGAAAGGCCCTTAGCGGAGGACCCCAATGAGCAGTTCTTC. Encoded protein: CSVERPLAEDPNEQFF. The chain has TRBV29-1 and TRBJ2-1; the D gene is possibly TRBD2 (6 bases). In germline, CDR1 is SQVTM, CDR2 ANQGSEA. This CDR3 spans 16 amino acids. Between the trimmed V and J ends, which lost 2 bases and 6 bases, there was a span of 20 bases.

The V gene is TRBV5-6, the J gene TRBJ2-7, with D possibly TRBD1 on 6 matching bases. The ends were cut back, 5 bases at V and 3 bases at J, with 12 bases in the middle. The length of the CDR3 is 13 residues. Germline CDR1 and CDR2: SGHDT and YYEEEE. CDR3 sequence reads: CASRKIQGYEQYF. CDR3 DNA sequence: TGTGCCAGCAGAAAAATACAGGGCTACGAGCAGTACTTC. The complete variable domain, with remaining parts taken from reference TRBV5-6 and TRBJ2-7, reads DAGVTQSPTHLIKTRGQQVTLRCSPKSGHDTVSWYQQALGQGPQFIFQYYEEEERQRGNFPDRFSGHQFPNYSSELNVNALLLGDSALYLCASRKIQGYEQYFGPGTRLTVT.

J is TRBJ2-1 and V is TRBV19, with 9 bases aligning to TRBD1. The CDR3 runs to 16 residues. Germline CDR1 and CDR2: LNHDA and SQIVND (reference sequence). With V trimmed by 4 bases and J by 4 bases, 8 bases remained unmatched. The CDR3 protein is CASSSGGTGTYNEQFF. The CDR3 DNA reads as TGTGCCAGTAGTAGCGGCGGGACAGGGACTTACAATGAGCAGTTCTTC. Looking up the rest from reference TRBV19 and TRBJ2-1 gives the full variable domain: DGGITQSPKYLFRKEGQNVTLSCEQNLNHDAMYWYRQDPGQGLRLIYYSQIVNDFQKGDIAEGYSVSREKKESFPLTVTSAQKNPTAFYLCASSSGGTGTYNEQFFGPGTRLTVL.

The chain uses TRBV7-9 and TRBJ1-1; no firm D call. Germline assignment: CDR1 SEHNR and CDR2 FQNEAQ (reference sequence). The CDR3 is made up of 14 amino acids. The germline V and J ends were trimmed by 4 bases and 2 bases, with 11 bases remaining between them. CDR3 region: CASSSRTLNTEAFF. The CDR3, as DNA: TGTGCCAGCAGCTCGAGGACTCTAAACACTGAAGCTTTCTTT.

V and J are TRBV4-1 and TRBJ2-7; D is uncertain. Germline-derived CDR1 and CDR2 are MGHRA and YSYEKL. CDR3 length: 15 amino acids. Deletions cut 1 base from V and 3 bases from J, with 13 bases between. CDR3 in amino acids: CASSQVSGGGYEQYF. The CDR3 DNA follows: TGCGCCAGCAGCCAAGTTTCGGGTGGTGGCTACGAGCAGTACTTC.

The chain is built from TRBV27 and TRBJ2-5; either TRBD1 or TRBD2 may fit D (5 bases each). V shed 7 bases and J shed 5 bases, with 20 bases lying between them. CDR3 length equals 15 residues. The germline gives CDR1 MNHEY, CDR2 SMNVEV (reference sequence). CDR3 DNA sequence: TGTGCCAGCACCCAAAAGAGGGGAATTTGGGAGACCCAGTACTTC. Translation: CASTQKRGIWETQYF.

The chain employs TRBV2 and TRBJ1-2, with D possibly TRBD1 on 6 matching bases. Looked up from germline, CDR1 is SNHLY and CDR2 is FYNNEI. The CDR3 runs 15 residues. V was pared by 4 bases and J by 7 bases, with 19 bases between. This chain's CDR3 is CASSARGGRRAGYTF. As DNA, the CDR3 is TGTGCCAGCAGTGCCCGGGGGGGCCGACGGGCTGGCTACACCTTC. Using reference TRBV2 and TRBJ1-2 for the parts outside the CDR3, the full variable domain is EPEVTQTPSHQVTQMGQEVILRCVPISNHLYFYWYRQILGQKVEFLVSFYNNEISEKSEIFDDQFSVERPDGSNFTLKIRSTKLEDSAMYFCASSARGGRRAGYTFGSGTRLTVV.

The chain employs TRBV25-1 and TRBJ2-1; TRBD1 aligns across 7 bases. V shed 6 bases, J shed 6 bases, and the junction held 17 bases outside the gene matches. Germline CDR1 and CDR2: MGHDK and SYGVNS. The CDR3 has 17 amino acids. CDR3 loop: CASSSTGIKSWSNEQFF. The CDR3, as DNA: TGTGCCAGCAGCTCGACAGGGATAAAGAGTTGGTCCAATGAGCAGTTCTTC.

The J gene is TRBJ2-3, the V gene TRBV7-8; D possibly corresponds to TRBD2 (6 bases). The CDR3 runs to 16 residues. V was clipped by 0 bases and J by 6 bases, with 16 bases between them. Per the germline V gene, CDR1 is SGHVS and CDR2 is FQNEAQ. CDR3 sequence: CASSLAWRVLTDTQYF. DNA for the CDR3: TGTGCCAGCAGCTTAGCGTGGAGGGTATTGACGGATACGCAGTATTTT.